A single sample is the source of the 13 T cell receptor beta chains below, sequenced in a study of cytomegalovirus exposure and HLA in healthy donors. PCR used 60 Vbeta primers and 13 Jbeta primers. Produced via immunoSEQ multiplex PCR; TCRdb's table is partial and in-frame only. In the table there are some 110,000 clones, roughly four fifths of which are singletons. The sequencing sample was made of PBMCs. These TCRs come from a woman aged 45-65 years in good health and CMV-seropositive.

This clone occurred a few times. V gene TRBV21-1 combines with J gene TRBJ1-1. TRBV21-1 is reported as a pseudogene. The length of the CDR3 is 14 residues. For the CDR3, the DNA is TGTGCCAGCAGCAAAACCCCTAACAACACTGAAGCTTTCTTT. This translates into CASSKTPNNTEAFF.

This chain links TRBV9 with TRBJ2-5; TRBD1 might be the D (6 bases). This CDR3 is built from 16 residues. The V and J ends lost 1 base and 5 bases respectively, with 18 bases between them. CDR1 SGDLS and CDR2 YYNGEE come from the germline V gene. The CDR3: CASSVSGTSRGETQYF. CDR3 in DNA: TGTGCCAGCAGCGTATCCGGGACGTCAAGGGGGGAGACCCAGTACTTC.

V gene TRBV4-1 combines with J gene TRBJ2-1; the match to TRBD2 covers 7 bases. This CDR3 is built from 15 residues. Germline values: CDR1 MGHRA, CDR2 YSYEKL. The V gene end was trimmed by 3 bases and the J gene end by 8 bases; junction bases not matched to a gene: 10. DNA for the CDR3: TGCGCCAGCAGCCAGCAGAGGGGTACTAGCGATGAGCAGTTCTTC. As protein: CASSQQRGTSDEQFF.

The CDR3 spells CASSSVLGSEAFF. The CDR3 coding sequence is TGTGCCAGCAGTAGTGTCTTGGGGAGCGAAGCTTTCTTT. The chain has TRBV7-2 and TRBJ1-1, with D unclear. The CDR3 spans 13 residues. Per the germline V gene, CDR1 is SGHTA and CDR2 is FQGNSA. V was pared by 6 bases and J by 8 bases, with 16 bases between.

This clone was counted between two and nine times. The DNA of the CDR3 is TGTGCCAGCAGTACGGGGGGCAGGACTGAAGCTTTCTTT. Its translation: CASSTGGRTEAFF. The rearrangement links TRBV27 to TRBJ1-1, with TRBD1 as a possible D gene (6 bases). The germline gives CDR1 MNHEY, CDR2 SMNVEV (reference sequence). The V and J ends lost 5 bases and 5 bases respectively, with 12 bases between them. This CDR3 region has 13 residues.

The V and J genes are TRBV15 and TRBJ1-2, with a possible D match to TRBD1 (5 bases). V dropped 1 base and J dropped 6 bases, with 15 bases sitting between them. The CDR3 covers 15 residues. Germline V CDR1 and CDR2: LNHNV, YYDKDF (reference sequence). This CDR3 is CATSRAGLQGHGYTF. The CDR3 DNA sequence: TGTGCCACCAGCAGAGCGGGACTGCAAGGCCATGGCTACACCTTC.

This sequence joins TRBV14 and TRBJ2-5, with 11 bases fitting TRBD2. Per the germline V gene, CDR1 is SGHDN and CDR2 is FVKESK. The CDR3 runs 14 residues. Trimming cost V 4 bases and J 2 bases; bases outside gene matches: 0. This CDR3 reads CASSRLAGQETQYF. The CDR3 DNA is TGTGCCAGCAGCCGACTAGCGGGGCAAGAGACCCAGTACTTC.

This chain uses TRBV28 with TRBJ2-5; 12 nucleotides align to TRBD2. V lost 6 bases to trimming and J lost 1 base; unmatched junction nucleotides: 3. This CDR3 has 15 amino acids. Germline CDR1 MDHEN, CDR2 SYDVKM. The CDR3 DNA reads TGTGCCAGCAGCCAACTAGCGGGGGGCCAAGAGACCCAGTACTTC. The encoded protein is CASSQLAGGQETQYF.

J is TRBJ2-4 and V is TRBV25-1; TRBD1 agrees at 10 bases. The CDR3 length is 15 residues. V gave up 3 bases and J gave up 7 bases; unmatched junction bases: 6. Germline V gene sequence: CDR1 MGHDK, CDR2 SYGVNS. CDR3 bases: TGTGCCAGCAGTGACCCCAGACAGGGGGCTAACATTCAGTACTTC. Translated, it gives CASSDPRQGANIQYF.

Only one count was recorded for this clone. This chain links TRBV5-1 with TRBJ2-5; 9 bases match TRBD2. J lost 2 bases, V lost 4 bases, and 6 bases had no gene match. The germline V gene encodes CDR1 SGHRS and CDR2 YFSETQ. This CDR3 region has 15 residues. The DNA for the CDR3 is TGCGCCAGCAGCACCCTAGCGGGGTCGCAAGAGACCCAGTACTTC. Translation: CASSTLAGSQETQYF.

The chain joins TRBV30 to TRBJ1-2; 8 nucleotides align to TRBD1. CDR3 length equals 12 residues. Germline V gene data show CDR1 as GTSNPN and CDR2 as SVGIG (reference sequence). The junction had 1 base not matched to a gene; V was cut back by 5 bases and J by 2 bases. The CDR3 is CAWGQGNYGYTF. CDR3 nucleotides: TGTGCCTGGGGACAGGGAAACTATGGCTACACCTTC.

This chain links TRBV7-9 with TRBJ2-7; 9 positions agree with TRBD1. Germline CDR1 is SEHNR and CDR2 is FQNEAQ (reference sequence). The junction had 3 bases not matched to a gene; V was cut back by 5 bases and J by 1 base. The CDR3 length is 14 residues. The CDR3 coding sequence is TGTGCCAGCAGCATGGGACAGGGATCCTACGAGCAGTACTTC. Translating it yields CASSMGQGSYEQYF.

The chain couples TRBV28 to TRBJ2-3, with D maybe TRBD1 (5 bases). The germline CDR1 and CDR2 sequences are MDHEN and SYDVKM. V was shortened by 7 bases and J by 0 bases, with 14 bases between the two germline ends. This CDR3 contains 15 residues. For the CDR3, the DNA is TGTGCCAGCAAAGCCTCGACAGCTAGCACAGATACGCAGTATTTT. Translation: CASKASTASTDTQYF.